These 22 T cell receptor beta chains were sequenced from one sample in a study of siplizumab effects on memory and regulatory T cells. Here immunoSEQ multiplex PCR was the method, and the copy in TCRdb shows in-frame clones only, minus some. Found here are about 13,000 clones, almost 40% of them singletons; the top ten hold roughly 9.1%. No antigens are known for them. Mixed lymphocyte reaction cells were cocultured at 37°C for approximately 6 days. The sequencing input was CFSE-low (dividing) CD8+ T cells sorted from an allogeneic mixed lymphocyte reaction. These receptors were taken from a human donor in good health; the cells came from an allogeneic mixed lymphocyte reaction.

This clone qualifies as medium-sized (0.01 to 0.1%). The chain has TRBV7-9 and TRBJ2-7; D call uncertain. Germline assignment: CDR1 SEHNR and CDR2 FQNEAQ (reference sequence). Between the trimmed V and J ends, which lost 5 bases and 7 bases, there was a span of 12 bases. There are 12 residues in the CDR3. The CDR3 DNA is TGTGCCAGCAGCGCCCCATCCTTTGAGCAGTACTTC. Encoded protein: CASSAPSFEQYF.

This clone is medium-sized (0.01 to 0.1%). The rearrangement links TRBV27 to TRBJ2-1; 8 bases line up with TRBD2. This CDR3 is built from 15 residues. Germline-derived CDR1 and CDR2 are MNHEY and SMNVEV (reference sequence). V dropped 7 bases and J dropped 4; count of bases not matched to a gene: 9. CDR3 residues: CASTSLAEVYNEQFF. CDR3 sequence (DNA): TGTGCCAGCACCTCACTAGCGGAGGTGTACAATGAGCAGTTCTTC.

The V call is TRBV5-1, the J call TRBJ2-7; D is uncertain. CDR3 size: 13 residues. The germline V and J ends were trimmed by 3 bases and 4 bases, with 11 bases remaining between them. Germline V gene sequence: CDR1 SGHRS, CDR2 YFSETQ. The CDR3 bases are TGCGCCAGCAGCTCGGCACGTGGATACGAGCAGTACTTC. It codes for CASSSARGYEQYF.

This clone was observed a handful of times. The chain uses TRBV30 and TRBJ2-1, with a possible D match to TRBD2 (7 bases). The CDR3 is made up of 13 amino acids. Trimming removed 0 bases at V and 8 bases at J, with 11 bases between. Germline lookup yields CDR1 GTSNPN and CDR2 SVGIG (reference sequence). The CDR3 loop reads CAWSVLGGDEQFF. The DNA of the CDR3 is TGTGCCTGGAGTGTACTAGGGGGGGATGAGCAGTTCTTC.

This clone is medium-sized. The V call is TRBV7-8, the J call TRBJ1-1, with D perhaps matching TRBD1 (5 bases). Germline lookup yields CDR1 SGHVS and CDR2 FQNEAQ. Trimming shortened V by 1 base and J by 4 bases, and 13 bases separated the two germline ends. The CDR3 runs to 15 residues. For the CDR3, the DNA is TGTGCCAGCAGCTTAGGGCAGGGAGGAGGCACTGAAGCTTTCTTT. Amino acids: CASSLGQGGGTEAFF.

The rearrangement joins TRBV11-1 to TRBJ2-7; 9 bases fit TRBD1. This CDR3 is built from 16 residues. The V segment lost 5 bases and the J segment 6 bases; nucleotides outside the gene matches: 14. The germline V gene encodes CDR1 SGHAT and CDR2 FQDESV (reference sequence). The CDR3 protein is CASSPSFGTGLGEQYF. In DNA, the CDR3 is TGTGCCAGCAGCCCCTCTTTTGGGACAGGGCTTGGCGAGCAGTACTTC.

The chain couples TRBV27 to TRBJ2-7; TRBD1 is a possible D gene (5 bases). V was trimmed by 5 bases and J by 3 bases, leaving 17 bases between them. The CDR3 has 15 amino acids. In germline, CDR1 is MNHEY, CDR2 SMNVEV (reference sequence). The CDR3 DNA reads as TGTGCCAGCAGTCCCCTGGTCATCCAGGGCTACGAGCAGTACTTC. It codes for CASSPLVIQGYEQYF.

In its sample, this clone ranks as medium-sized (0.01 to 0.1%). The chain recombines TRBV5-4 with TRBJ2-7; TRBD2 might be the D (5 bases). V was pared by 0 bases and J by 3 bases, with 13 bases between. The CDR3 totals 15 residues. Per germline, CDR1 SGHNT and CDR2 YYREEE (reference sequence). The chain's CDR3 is CASSLGGMGIYEQYF. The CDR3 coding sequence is TGTGCCAGCAGCTTGGGAGGGATGGGAATCTACGAGCAGTACTTC.

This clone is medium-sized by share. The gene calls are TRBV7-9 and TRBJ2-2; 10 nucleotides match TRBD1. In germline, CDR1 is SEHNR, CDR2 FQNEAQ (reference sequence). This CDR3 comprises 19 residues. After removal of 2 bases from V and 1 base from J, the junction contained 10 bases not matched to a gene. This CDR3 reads CASSLLVRQGAWNTGELFF. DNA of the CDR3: TGTGCCAGCAGCTTACTGGTTCGACAGGGGGCGTGGAACACCGGGGAGCTGTTTTTT. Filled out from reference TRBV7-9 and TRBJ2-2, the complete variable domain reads DTGVSQNPRHKITKRGQNVTFRCDPISEHNRLYWYRQTLGQGPEFLTYFQNEAQLEKSRLLSDRFSAERPKGSFSTLEIQRTEQGDSAMYLCASSLLVRQGAWNTGELFFGEGSRLTVL.

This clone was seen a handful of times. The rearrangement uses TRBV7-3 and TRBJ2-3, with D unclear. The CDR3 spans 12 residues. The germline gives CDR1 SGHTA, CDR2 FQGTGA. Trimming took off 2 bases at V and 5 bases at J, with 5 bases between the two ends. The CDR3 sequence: CASSLVGDTQYF. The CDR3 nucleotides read TGTGCCAGCAGCTTAGTTGGAGATACGCAGTATTTT.

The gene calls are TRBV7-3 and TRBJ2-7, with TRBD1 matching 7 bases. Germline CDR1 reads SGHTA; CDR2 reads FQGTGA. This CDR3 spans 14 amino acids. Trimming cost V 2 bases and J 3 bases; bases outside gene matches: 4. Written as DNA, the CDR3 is TGTGCCAGCAGCTTAGAGGGGGACAGCTACGAGCAGTACTTC. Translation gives CASSLEGDSYEQYF.

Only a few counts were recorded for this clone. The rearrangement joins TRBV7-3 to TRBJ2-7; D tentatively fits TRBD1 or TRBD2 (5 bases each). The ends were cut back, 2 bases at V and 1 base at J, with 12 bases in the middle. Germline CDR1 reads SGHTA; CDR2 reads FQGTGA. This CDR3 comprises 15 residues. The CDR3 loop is CASSLDGGGSYEQYF. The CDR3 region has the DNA TGTGCCAGCAGCTTAGACGGTGGGGGATCCTACGAGCAGTACTTC.

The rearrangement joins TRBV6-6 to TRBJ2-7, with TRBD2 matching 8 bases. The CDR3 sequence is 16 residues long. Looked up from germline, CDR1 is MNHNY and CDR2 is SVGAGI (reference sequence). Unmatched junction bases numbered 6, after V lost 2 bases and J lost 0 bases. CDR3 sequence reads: CASSYKSSGPSYEQYF. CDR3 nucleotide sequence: TGTGCCAGCAGTTACAAGTCTAGCGGGCCCTCCTACGAGCAGTACTTC.

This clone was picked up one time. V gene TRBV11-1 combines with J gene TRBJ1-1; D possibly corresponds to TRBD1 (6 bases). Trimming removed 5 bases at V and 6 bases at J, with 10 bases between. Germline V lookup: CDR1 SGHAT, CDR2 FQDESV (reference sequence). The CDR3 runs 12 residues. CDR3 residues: CASSTRTAEAFF. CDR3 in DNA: TGTGCCAGCAGCACCCGGACAGCTGAAGCTTTCTTT.

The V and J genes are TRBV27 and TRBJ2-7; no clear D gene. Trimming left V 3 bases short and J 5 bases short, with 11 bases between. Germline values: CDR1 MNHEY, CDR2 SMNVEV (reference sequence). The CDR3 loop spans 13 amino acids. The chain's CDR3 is CASSFMGANEQYF. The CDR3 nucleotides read TGTGCCAGCAGTTTCATGGGCGCCAACGAGCAGTACTTC.

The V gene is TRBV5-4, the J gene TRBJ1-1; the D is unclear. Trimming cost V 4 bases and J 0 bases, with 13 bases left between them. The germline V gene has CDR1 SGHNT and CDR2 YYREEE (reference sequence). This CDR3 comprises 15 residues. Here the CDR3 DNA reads TGTGCCAGCAGCCAGTCCGTGGGCCTGAACACTGAAGCTTTCTTT. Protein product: CASSQSVGLNTEAFF.

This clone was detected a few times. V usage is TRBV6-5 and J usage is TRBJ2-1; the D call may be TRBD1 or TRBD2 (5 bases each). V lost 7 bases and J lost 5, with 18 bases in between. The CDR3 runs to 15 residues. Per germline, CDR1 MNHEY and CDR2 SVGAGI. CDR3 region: CASTGGETGHNEQFF. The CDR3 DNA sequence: TGTGCCAGCACCGGTGGGGAGACGGGGCACAATGAGCAGTTCTTC.

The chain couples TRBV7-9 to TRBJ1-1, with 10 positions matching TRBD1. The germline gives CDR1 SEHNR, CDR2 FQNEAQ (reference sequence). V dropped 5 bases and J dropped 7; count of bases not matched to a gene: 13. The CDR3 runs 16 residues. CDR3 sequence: CASSTTAGTGVGEAFF. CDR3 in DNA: TGTGCCAGCAGCACCACCGCCGGGACAGGGGTTGGTGAAGCTTTCTTT.

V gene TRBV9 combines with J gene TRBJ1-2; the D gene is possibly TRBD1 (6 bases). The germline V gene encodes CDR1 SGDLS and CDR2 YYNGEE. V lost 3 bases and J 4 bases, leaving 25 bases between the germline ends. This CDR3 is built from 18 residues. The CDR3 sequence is CASSEGGLRSGQTYGYTF. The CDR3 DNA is TGTGCCAGCAGCGAGGGGGGGCTTCGGTCAGGACAGACCTATGGCTACACCTTC.

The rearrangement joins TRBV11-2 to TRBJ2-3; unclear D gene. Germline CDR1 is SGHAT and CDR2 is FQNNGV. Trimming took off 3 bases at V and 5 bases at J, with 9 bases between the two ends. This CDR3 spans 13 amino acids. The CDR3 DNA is TGTGCCAGCAGCTTTGATAGAGGAGATACGCAGTATTTT. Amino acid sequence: CASSFDRGDTQYF. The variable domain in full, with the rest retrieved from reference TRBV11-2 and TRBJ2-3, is EAGVAQSPRYKIIEKRQSVAFWCNPISGHATLYWYQQILGQGPKLLIQFQNNGVVDDSQLPKDRFSAERLKGVDSTLKIQPAKLEDSAVYLCASSFDRGDTQYFGPGTRLTVL.

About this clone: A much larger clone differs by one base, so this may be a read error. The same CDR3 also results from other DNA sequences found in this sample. CDR3 DNA: TGTGCCAGCAGCTTAGTAGAGGCAGGGGGGTTCTACGAGCAGTACTTC. Amino acid sequence: CASSLVEAGGFYEQYF. The gene calls are TRBV11-2 and TRBJ2-7; TRBD1 might be the D (7 bases). V lost 1 base and J lost 3, with 16 bases in between. The CDR3 is 16 residues long. Germline V gene sequence: CDR1 SGHAT, CDR2 FQNNGV.

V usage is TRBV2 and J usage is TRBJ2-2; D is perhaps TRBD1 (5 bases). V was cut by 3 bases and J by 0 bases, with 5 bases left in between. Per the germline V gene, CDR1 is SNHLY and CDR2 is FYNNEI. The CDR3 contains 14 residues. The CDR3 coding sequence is TGTGCCAGCAGTGACAGGGCGAACACCGGGGAGCTGTTTTTT. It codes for CASSDRANTGELFF.